The T cell receptor beta chain under discussion was sequenced for a study of lymphopenia after photon versus proton radiotherapy. Regarding the study as a whole: Photon-treated patients lost naive T cells and TCR diversity; proton-treated stayed stable. After lymphocyte nadir, photon-treated repertoires showed oligoclonal expansion, especially CD8+ Temra.

Libraries were prepared by immunoSEQ multiplex PCR; TCRdb keeps only in-frame clonotypes and omits some of them. The sample yields 15,000 to 20,000 clones, about 88% seen once. Comment on this clone: The antigen is unknown.

Germline lookup yields CDR1 LNHDA and CDR2 SQIVND (reference sequence). This CDR3 has 14 residues. The V and J ends lost 4 bases and 3 bases respectively, with 10 bases between them. Specimen: peripheral blood, collected from a patient treated with proton-based radiotherapy. The sequence was collected from a man aged 65 to 79 with pancreatic cancer. The genes are TRBV19 and TRBJ1-3; D might be TRBD1 (6 bases). This chain's CDR3 is CASSTRGFGNTIYF. The CDR3 bases are TGTGCCAGTAGTACCAGGGGTTTTGGAAACACCATATATTTT.